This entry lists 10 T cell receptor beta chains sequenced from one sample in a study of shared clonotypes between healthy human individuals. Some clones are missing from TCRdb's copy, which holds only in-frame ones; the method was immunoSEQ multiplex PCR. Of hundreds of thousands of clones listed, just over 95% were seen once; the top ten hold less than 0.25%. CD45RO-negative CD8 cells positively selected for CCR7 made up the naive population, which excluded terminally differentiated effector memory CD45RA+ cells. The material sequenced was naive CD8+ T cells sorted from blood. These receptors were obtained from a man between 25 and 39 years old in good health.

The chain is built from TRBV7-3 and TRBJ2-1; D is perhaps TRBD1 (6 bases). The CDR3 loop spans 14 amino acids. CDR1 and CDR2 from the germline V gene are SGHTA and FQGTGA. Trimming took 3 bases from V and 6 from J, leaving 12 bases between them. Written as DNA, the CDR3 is TGTGCCAGCAGCTTCGTGACAGGCTCCAATGAGCAGTTCTTC. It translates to CASSFVTGSNEQFF.

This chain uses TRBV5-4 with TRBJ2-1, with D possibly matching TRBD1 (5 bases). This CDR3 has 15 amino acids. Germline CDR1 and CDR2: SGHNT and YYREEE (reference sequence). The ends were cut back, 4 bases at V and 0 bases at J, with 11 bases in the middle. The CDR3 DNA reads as TGTGCCAGCAGCCAAGACAGTAGCTCCTACAATGAGCAGTTCTTC. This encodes CASSQDSSSYNEQFF. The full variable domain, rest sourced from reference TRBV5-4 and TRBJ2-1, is ETGVTQSPTHLIKTRGQQVTLRCSSQSGHNTVSWYQQALGQGPQFIFQYYREEENGRGNFPPRFSGLQFPNYSSELNVNALELDDSALYLCASSQDSSSYNEQFFGPGTRLTVL.

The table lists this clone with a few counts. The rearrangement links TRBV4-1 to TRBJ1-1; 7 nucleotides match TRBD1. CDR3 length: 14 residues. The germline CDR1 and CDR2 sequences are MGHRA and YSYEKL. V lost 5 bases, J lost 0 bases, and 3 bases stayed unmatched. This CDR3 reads CASSADRMNTEAFF. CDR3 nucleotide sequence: TGCGCCAGCAGCGCGGACAGGATGAACACTGAAGCTTTCTTT.

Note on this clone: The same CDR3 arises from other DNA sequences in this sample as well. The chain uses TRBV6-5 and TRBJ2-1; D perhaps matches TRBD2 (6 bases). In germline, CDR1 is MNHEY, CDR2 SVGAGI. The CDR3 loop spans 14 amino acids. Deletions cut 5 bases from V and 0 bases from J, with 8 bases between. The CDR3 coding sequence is TGTGCCAGCAGTCGGGGGAGCTCCTACAATGAGCAGTTCTTC. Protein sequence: CASSRGSSYNEQFF.

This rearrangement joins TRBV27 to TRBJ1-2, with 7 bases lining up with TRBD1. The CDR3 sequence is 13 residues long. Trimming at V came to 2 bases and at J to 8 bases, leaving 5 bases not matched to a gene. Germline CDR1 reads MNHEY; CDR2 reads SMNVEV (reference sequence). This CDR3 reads CASSLPTGMGYTF. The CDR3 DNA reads TGTGCCAGCAGTTTACCGACAGGGATGGGCTACACCTTC.

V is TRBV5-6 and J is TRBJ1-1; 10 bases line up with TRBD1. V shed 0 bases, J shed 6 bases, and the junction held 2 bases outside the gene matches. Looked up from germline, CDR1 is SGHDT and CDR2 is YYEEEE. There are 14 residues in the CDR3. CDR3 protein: CASSLGGQGAEAFF. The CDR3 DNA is TGTGCCAGCAGCTTGGGTGGACAGGGGGCTGAAGCTTTCTTT. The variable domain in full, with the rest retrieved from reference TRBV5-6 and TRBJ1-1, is DAGVTQSPTHLIKTRGQQVTLRCSPKSGHDTVSWYQQALGQGPQFIFQYYEEEERQRGNFPDRFSGHQFPNYSSELNVNALLLGDSALYLCASSLGGQGAEAFFGQGTRLTVV.

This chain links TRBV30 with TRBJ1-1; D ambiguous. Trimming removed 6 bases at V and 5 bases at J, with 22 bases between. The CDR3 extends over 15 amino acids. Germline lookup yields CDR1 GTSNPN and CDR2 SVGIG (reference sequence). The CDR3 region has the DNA TGTGCCTGCCCGAATCCTGGGATAGGGAGGACTGAAGCTTTCTTT. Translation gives CACPNPGIGRTEAFF.

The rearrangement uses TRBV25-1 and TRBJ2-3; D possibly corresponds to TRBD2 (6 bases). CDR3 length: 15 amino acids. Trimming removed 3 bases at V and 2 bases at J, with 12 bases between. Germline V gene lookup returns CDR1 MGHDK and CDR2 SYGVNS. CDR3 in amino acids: CASSDRWDFTDTQYF. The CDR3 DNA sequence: TGTGCCAGCAGTGACAGATGGGACTTCACAGATACGCAGTATTTT.

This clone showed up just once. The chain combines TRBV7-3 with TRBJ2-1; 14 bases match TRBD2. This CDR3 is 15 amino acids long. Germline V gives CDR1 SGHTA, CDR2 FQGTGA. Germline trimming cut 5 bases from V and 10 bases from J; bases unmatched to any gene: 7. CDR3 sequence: CASSLGTSGRGEQFF. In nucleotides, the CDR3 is TGTGCCAGCAGCCTCGGGACTAGCGGGAGAGGGGAGCAGTTCTTC.

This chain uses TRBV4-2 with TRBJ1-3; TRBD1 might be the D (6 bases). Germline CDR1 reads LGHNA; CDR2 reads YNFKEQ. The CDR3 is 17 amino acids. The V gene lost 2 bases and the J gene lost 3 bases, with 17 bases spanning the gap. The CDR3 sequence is CASSQRGVGRIGNTIYF. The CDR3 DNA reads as TGTGCCAGCAGCCAAAGGGGGGTAGGCAGGATTGGAAACACCATATATTTT.